This T cell receptor (beta chain) was identified during a study of OX40 agonist ivuxolimab in advanced cancers. Overall study context: The patients got ivuxolimab, which is an agonistic anti-OX40 (CD134) antibody. Three patients showed partial responses: one hepatocellular carcinoma and two cutaneous melanoma cases. Six ivuxolimab dose levels, 0.01 to 10 mg/kg, were given intravenously every 2 weeks.

Study-wide results and limits: Mean expanded clone counts were higher in CD8+ than CD4+ T cells.

Repertoires were generated with immunoSEQ multiplex PCR, while TCRdb's copy carries only in-frame clones and drops some. The sample contains about 79,000 clones, 88% of which appear only once. Germline CDR1 is SGHRS and CDR2 is YFSETQ. The ends were cut back, 0 bases at V and 5 bases at J, with 2 bases in the middle. This CDR3 comprises 11 residues. A remark on this clone: Its specificity is unknown. Distinct nucleotide sequences in the sample also encode this CDR3.

The source material was CD4+ or CD8+ T cells sorted from blood, sampled in a trial of the OX40 agonist ivuxolimab. The chain has TRBV5-1 and TRBJ2-5; D unclear. The receptor's source is an adult with an advanced solid tumor such as melanoma, head and neck, liver or kidney cancer. CDR3 amino acids: CASSLEETQYF. CDR3 DNA sequence: TGCGCCAGCAGCTTGGAGGAGACCCAGTACTTC.